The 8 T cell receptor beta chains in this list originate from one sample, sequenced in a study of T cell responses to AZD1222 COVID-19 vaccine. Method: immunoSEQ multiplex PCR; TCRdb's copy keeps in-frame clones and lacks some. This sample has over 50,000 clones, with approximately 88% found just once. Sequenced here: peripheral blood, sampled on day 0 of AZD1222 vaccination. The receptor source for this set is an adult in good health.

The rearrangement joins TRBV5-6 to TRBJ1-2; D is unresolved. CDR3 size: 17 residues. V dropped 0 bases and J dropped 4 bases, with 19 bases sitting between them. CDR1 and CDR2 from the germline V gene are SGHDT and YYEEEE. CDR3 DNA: TGTGCCAGCAGCTTGGCTCTTGAGACAATAGCCCTCTATGGCTACACCTTC. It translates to CASSLALETIALYGYTF.

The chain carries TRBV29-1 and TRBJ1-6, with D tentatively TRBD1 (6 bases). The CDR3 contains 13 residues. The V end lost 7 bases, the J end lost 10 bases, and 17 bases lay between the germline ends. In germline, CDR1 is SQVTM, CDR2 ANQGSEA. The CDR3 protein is CSATTGGGSPLHF. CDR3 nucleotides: TGCAGCGCTACCACGGGCGGGGGCTCACCCCTCCACTTT.

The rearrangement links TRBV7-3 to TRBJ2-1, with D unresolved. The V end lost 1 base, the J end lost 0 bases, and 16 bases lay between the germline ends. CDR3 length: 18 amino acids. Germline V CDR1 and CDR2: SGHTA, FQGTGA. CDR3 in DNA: TGTGCCAGCAGCTTAAGGTCGGCTTTGTCAAGCTCCTACAATGAGCAGTTCTTC. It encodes CASSLRSALSSSYNEQFF.

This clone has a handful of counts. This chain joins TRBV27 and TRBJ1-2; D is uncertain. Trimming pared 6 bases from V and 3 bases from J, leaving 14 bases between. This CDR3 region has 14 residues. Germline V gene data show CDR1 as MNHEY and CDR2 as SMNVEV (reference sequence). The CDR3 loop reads CASRELGEDYGYTF. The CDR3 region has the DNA TGTGCCAGCAGGGAACTAGGCGAGGACTATGGCTACACCTTC.

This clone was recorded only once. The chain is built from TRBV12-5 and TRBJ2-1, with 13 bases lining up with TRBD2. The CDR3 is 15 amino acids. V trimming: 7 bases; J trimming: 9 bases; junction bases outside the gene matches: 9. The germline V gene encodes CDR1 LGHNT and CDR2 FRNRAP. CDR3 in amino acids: CASELGLAGPSEQFF. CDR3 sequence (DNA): TGTGCTAGTGAACTGGGACTAGCGGGACCCAGTGAGCAGTTCTTC.

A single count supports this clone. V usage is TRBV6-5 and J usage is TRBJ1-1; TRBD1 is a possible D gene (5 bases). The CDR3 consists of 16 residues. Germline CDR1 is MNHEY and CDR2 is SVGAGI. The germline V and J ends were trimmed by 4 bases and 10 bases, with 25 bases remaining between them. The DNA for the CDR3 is TGTGCCAGCAGTTTAACCGGCGGGACGGGGTCGATTGGAGCTTTCTTT. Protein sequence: CASSLTGGTGSIGAFF.

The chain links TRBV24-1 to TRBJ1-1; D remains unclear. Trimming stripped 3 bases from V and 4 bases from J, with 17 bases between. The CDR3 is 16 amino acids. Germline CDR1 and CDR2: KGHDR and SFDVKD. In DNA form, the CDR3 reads TGTGCCACCAGTGATCAAACGGCCTTAGGAGGCACTGAAGCTTTCTTT. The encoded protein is CATSDQTALGGTEAFF.

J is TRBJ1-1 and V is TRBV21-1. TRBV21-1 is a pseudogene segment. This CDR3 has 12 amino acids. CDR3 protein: CASEGRERGAFF. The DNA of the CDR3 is TGTGCCAGTGAAGGGAGGGAGAGAGGAGCTTTCTTT.